This T cell receptor beta chain was sequenced during a study of regulatory T cells in long-lasting Graves disease. Trimming stripped 0 bases from V and 4 bases from J, with 11 bases between. The CDR3 is 15 amino acids. The V gene's germline CDR1 is SGHRS and CDR2 YFSETQ. The sample's time point: newly diagnosed GD, antithyroid drugs for less than 3 months. PBMCs were the source of the RNA used for TCR sequencing. This clonotype was detected many times. With iRepertoire HTBI primers and Arm-PCR of CDR3 regions, TCR beta libraries were built. TCRdb analysed the multiplex PCR reads with MiXCR anew, one entry per CDR3 protein. The repertoire holds approximately 350,000 distinct CDR3 sequences, with around 15% as singletons. These data are also associated with another study on T cells in Graves' hyperthyroidism and ophthalmopathy.

The rearrangement links TRBV5-1 to TRBJ2-1; D might be TRBD2 (5 bases). The clonotype originates from a woman between 18 and 29 years old with Graves disease. Here the sequenced sample was peripheral blood mononuclear cells (PBMCs), taken at new diagnosis, from a patient treated with antithyroid drugs. The CDR3 coding sequence is TGCGCCAGCAGCTTGGGGGGAGCGCCATACAATGAGCAGTTCTTC. Protein sequence: CASSLGGAPYNEQFF.